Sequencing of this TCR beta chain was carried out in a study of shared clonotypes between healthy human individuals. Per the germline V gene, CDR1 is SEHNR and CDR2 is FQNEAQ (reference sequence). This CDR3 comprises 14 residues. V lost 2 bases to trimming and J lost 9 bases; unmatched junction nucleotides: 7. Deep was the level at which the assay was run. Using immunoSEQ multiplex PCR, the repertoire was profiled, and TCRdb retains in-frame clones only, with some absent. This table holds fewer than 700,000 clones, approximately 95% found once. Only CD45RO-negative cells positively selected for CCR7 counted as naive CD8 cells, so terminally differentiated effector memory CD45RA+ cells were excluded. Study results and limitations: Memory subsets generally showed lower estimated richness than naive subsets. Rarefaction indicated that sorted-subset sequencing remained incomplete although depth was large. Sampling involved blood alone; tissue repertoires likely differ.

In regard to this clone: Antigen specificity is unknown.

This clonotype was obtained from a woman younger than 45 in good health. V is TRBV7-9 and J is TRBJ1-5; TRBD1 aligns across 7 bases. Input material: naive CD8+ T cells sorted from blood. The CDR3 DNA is TGTGCCAGCAGCTTACCGGGACAGCCATGGCCCCAGCATTTT. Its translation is CASSLPGQPWPQHF.